Listed below are T cell receptor beta chains from one sample, sequenced in a study of response to subunit inactivated influenza vaccine. TCRdb recomputed calls from the RT-PCR reads with MiXCR, one row per CDR3 protein. The sample carries 500,000 to 650,000 distinct CDR3 sequences, 7.6% recorded once. The material was PBMCs from blood, obtained roughly 24 months after vaccination. These receptors were collected from a man aged 50 to 69 who received an inactivated influenza vaccine. Both conserved end residues are part of each CDR3. D genes are given only for firm matches. Clone size appears in some rows only: once, few, many, or a class for an expanded clone.

TRBJ2-1 | . | . | TRBV5-1 | TGCGCCAGCAGCCAAGGGGGGGGACAGGCGGTTGAGCAGTTCTTC | CASSQGGGQAVEQFF
TRBJ1-5 | . | . | TRBV12-3/TRBV12-4 | TGTGCCAGCAGTTTTCGCGCAGGGGTCATCAATCAGCCCCAGCATTTT | CASSFRAGVINQPQHF
TRBJ1-5 | . | . | TRBV29-1 | TGCAGCGTTGATCTCGGGGGCAATCAGCCCCAGCATTTT | CSVDLGGNQPQHF
TRBJ2-1 | many | TRBD2 | TRBV4-1 | TGCGCCAGCAGCCAAGTTCGAGGGACTAGCGGCATCAATGAGCAGTTCTTC | CASSQVRGTSGINEQFF
TRBJ2-1 | . | . | TRBV5-1 | TGCGCCAGCAGCGCGGAGATGGGGCAGTTCTTC | CASSAEMGQFF
TRBJ2-1 | few | TRBD2 | TRBV20-1 | TGCAGTGCTAGGGGACTAGCGGATGTCTACAATGAGCAGTTCTTC | CSARGLADVYNEQFF
TRBJ1-1 | few | . | TRBV20-1 | TGCAGTGCTAGAGTAGGTCAGCAGAACACTGAAGCTTTCTTT | CSARVGQQNTEAFF
TRBJ1-4 | many | TRBD1 | TRBV6-5 | TGTGCCAGCAGTTACGAGTACAGGGGTGAAAAACTGTTTTTT | CASSYEYRGEKLFF
TRBJ1-1 | . | . | TRBV9 | TGTGCCAGCAGCGTATCCGGGGGTGAAGCTTTCTTT | CASSVSGGEAFF
TRBJ1-2 | . | TRBD1 | TRBV29-1 | TGCAGCGTCTCGGACAGGGGGCTCGGCTACACCTTC | CSVSDRGLGYTF
TRBJ2-1 | few | TRBD2 | TRBV4-2 | TGTGCCAGCAGCCCCAAAGGGTCTAGCGGGAGGGACAATGAGCAGTTCTTC | CASSPKGSSGRDNEQFF
TRBJ2-3 | . | TRBD2 | TRBV5-1 | TGCGCCTGCAGACCTAGCGGGGGGGCCCAAGATACGCAGTATTTT | CACRPSGGAQDTQYF
TRBJ1-3 | few | . | TRBV15 | TGTGCCACCAGCAGAGATATGAGGGGGTCTGGAAACACCATATATTTT | CATSRDMRGSGNTIYF
TRBJ2-2 | few | . | TRBV2 | TGTGCCAGCAGTGAGGACCCCGGAACCGGGGAGCTGTTTTTT | CASSEDPGTGELFF
TRBJ2-1 | many | TRBD2 | TRBV19 | TGTGCCAGTAGTATCCTCGGCGGGAGTATTGAGCAGTTCTTC | CASSILGGSIEQFF
TRBJ1-6 | few | TRBD1 | TRBV20-1 | TGCAGTGCTTTAACAGGGGAAGGGATCCCCCTCCACTTT | CSALTGEGIPLHF
TRBJ1-1 | few | TRBD1 | TRBV5-1 | TGCGCCAGCAGCCTACAGACAGGGAGGGGCACTGAAGCTTTCTTT | CASSLQTGRGTEAFF
TRBJ2-2 | many | TRBD2 | TRBV6-1 | TGTGCCAGCAGAAAAGTAGCGGGGGCGAACACCGGGGAGCTGTTTTTT | CASRKVAGANTGELFF
TRBJ2-3 | . | TRBD2 | TRBV5-1 | TGCGCCAGCAGCTTGCCAGCGGGGCACACAGATACGCAGTATTTT | CASSLPAGHTDTQYF
TRBJ2-1 | . | . | TRBV5-1 | TGCGCCAGCAGCGTGCAGGTCATGGAAAATGGTGAGCAGTTCTTC | CASSVQVMENGEQFF
TRBJ1-4 | few | . | TRBV4-3 | TGCGCCAGCAGCCAAGCTCAGGGGTTGAGTGAAAAACTGTTTTTT | CASSQAQGLSEKLFF
TRBJ2-4 | few | . | TRBV20-1 | TGCAGTGCTAGAGATCTACAGGGATATGGCATTCAGTACTTC | CSARDLQGYGIQYF
TRBJ2-7 | many | TRBD2 | TRBV10-3 | TGTGCCATCAGGCCCACTAGCGGCCCCTCCTACGAGCAGTACTTC | CAIRPTSGPSYEQYF
TRBJ2-3 | . | . | TRBV9 | TGTGCCAGCAGCGTAGGGAGGAGTGTGAGCACAGATACGCAGTATTTT | CASSVGRSVSTDTQYF
TRBJ2-5 | few | . | TRBV10-3 | TGTGCCATCAGGTCGGGTCCCGAGACCCAGTACTTC | CAIRSGPETQYF
TRBJ2-1 | many | . | TRBV6-2/TRBV6-3 | TGTGCCAGCAGTGATATAGGGGACGAGCAGTTCTTC | CASSDIGDEQFF
TRBJ2-3 | many | TRBD2 | TRBV5-1 | TGCGCCAGCAGCCCTGGACTAGCGGTGAGCACAGATACGCAGTATTTT | CASSPGLAVSTDTQYF
TRBJ2-1 | . | TRBD1 | TRBV29-1 | TGCAGCGTTGAGTTGGGACAGAGATACAATGAGCAGTTCTTC | CSVELGQRYNEQFF
TRBJ2-3 | . | . | TRBV9 | TGTGCCAGCAGCGTAGGGGGCGAATCGCCAGATACGCAGTATTTT | CASSVGGESPDTQYF
TRBJ2-1 | few | TRBD2 | TRBV5-1 | TGCGCCAGCAGCCCCGGGACTAGGCCCAGAAATGAGCAGTTCTTC | CASSPGTRPRNEQFF
TRBJ2-7 | few | . | TRBV11-2 | TGTGCCAGCACCGAGGGTACCTACGAGCAGTACTTC | CASTEGTYEQYF
TRBJ1-4 | . | . | TRBV7-9 | TGTGCCAGCATTGAGGACGGGAGAGGTGAAAAACTGTTTTTT | CASIEDGRGEKLFF
TRBJ2-1 | . | . | TRBV29-1 | TGCAGCGTTGCCTTCCCGTTCGGTCCCAATGAGCAGTTCTTC | CSVAFPFGPNEQFF